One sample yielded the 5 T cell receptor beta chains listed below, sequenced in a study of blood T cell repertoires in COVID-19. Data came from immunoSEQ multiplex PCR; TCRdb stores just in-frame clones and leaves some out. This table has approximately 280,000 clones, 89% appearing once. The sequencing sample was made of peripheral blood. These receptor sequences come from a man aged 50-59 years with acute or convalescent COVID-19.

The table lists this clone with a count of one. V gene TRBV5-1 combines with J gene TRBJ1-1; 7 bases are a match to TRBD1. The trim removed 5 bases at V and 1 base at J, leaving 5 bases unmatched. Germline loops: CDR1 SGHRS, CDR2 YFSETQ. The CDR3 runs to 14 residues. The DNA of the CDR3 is TGCGCCAGCAGAATGACAGGGCCGAACACTGAAGCTTTCTTT. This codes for CASRMTGPNTEAFF.

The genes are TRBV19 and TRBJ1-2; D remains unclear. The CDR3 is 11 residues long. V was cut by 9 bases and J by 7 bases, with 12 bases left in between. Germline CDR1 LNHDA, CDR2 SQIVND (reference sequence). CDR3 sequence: CASRLGGGYTF. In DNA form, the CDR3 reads TGTGCCAGCCGACTTGGTGGTGGCTACACCTTC.

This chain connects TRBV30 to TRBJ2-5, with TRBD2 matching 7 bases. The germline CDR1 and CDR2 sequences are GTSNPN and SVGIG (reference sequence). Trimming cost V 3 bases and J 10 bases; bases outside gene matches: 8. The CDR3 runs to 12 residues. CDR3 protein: CAWSVVGGIQYF. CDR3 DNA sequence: TGTGCCTGGAGCGTCGTGGGGGGGATCCAGTACTTC.

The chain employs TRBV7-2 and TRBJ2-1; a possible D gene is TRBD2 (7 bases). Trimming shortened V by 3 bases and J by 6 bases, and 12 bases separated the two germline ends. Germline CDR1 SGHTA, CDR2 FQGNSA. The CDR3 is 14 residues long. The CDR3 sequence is CASSLRGLRNEQFF. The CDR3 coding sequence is TGTGCCAGCAGCTTGCGGGGGCTGCGCAATGAGCAGTTCTTC.

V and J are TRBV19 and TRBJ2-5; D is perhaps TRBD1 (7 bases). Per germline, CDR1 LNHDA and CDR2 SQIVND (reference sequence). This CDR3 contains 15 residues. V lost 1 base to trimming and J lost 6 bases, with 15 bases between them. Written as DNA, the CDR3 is TGTGCCAGTAGTATAGGTGGAGGGGGCGTGCAGACCCAGTACTTC. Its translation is CASSIGGGGVQTQYF.